The 20 T cell receptor beta chains below come from one sample, sequenced in a study of human T cells and chemical hapten exposure. Noted time point: pre-sensitization, week 0. Specified treatment: therapeutic diphenylcyclopropenone sensitization with weekly scalp DPC. TCRdb re-analysed the RACE reads in MiXCR, keeping a single row per CDR3 protein. The sample comprises 150,000 to 200,000 distinct CDR3 sequences, around 30% of which are singletons, and roughly 3% rests with the top ten. This specimen was whole blood, taken in connection with sensitization to the hapten diphenylcyclopropenone (DPC). The receptor set was obtained from a young woman with alopecia areata. Some clones in this sample may be carry-over from other donors' samples.

The J gene is TRBJ2-2, the V gene TRBV29-1; 7 positions agree with TRBD2. V dropped 5 bases and J dropped 6; count of bases not matched to a gene: 9. CDR1 is SQVTM, CDR2 ANQGSEA, per germline. The CDR3 totals 14 residues. CDR3 coding DNA: TGCAGCGTTCGCCCGGCGGGAGTCGCCGGGGAGCTGTTTTTT. Its translation: CSVRPAGVAGELFF.

This clonotype has just a few counts. V and J are TRBV29-1 and TRBJ2-3; D perhaps matches TRBD2 (5 bases). Per germline, CDR1 SQVTM and CDR2 ANQGSEA. V was cut by 4 bases and J by 6 bases, with 14 bases left in between. CDR3 length: 13 residues. The CDR3 nucleotides read TGCAGCGTTGGTTCGGTTCTAGCCGATACGCAGTATTTT. This codes for CSVGSVLADTQYF.

This clonotype is deemed medium-sized (0.01 to 0.1%). The chain couples TRBV29-1 to TRBJ2-1; no firm D call. The germline CDR1 and CDR2 sequences are SQVTM and ANQGSEA. Trimming cost V 6 bases and J 3 bases, with 18 bases left between them. CDR3 length equals 15 residues. This CDR3 reads CSVVGLQKVYNEQFF. The CDR3 nucleotides read TGCAGCGTAGTGGGCCTCCAAAAGGTCTACAATGAGCAGTTCTTC.

The chain carries TRBV5-1 and TRBJ1-1; TRBD1 matches 8 bases. After removal of 4 bases from V and 0 bases from J, the junction contained 11 bases not matched to a gene. CDR1 and CDR2 (germline): SGHRS, YFSETQ. The CDR3 covers 17 residues. This CDR3 is CASSGRGGQGMNTEAFF. CDR3 coding DNA: TGCGCCAGCAGCGGGAGAGGAGGACAGGGTATGAACACTGAAGCTTTCTTT.

The table lists this clonotype with a few counts. This chain uses TRBV28 with TRBJ2-1; 8 nucleotides align to TRBD2. After removal of 2 bases from V and 4 bases from J, the junction contained 10 bases not matched to a gene. The V gene's germline CDR1 is MDHEN and CDR2 SYDVKM. This CDR3 is 17 amino acids long. In DNA form, the CDR3 reads TGTGCCAGCAGTTTACTGGGGGCGGGAGGACCTTACAATGAGCAGTTCTTC. Translating gives CASSLLGAGGPYNEQFF.

In its sample, this clonotype was seen a few times. This chain joins TRBV12-3 or TRBV12-4 and TRBJ1-2; D is unclear. This CDR3 is 16 amino acids long. Trimming removed 1 base at V and 8 bases at J, with 20 bases between. This CDR3 is CASSLGVRVQPGGYTF. DNA for the CDR3: TGTGCCAGCAGTTTAGGGGTTCGAGTACAGCCCGGCGGCTACACCTTC.

This clonotype was observed a few times. The rearrangement links TRBV7-9 to TRBJ2-7; the D gene could be TRBD1 or TRBD2 (5 bases each). The CDR3 consists of 15 residues. CDR1 and CDR2 from the germline V gene are SEHNR and FQNEAQ (reference sequence). V lost 5 bases and J 7 bases, leaving 21 bases between the germline ends. The chain's CDR3 is CASSKRRDGYWEQYF. The CDR3 coding sequence is TGTGCCAGCAGCAAGAGACGGGACGGGTATTGGGAGCAGTACTTC.

The chain carries TRBV7-8 and TRBJ2-1; D is possibly TRBD2 (5 bases). This CDR3 has 15 residues. From germline, CDR1 is SGHVS and CDR2 FQNEAQ. Trimming took off 5 bases at V and 2 bases at J, with 13 bases between the two ends. The CDR3 bases are TGTGCCAGCAGCCTTAGGACTGCCGCCTACAATGAGCAGTTCTTC. Its translation: CASSLRTAAYNEQFF.

The rearrangement links TRBV20-1 to TRBJ2-2; the D is unclear. With 1 base removed from V and 4 bases from J, the gap between germline ends came to 19 bases. Germline assignment: CDR1 DFQATT and CDR2 SNEGSKA (reference sequence). CDR3 length: 17 amino acids. CDR3 loop: CSARGLHTLVGTGELFF. In nucleotides, the CDR3 is TGCAGTGCTAGAGGTCTGCATACCCTAGTGGGCACCGGGGAGCTGTTTTTT.

This clonotype has just a few counts. V is TRBV6-6 and J is TRBJ2-3; D assignment may be TRBD1 or TRBD2 (5 bases each). Trimming took off 5 bases at V and 4 bases at J, with 13 bases between the two ends. This CDR3 region has 14 residues. Germline V CDR1 and CDR2: MNHNY, SVGAGI (reference sequence). CDR3 protein: CASSVGRMADTQYF. The DNA of the CDR3 is TGTGCCAGCAGTGTGGGACGGATGGCAGATACGCAGTATTTT.

The CDR3 region is CAISVIDYGYTF. In DNA, the CDR3 is TGTGCCATCAGTGTCATTGACTATGGCTACACCTTC. This sequence joins TRBV10-3 and TRBJ1-2; D is unresolved. V lost 4 bases and J 3 bases, leaving 6 bases between the germline ends. This CDR3 has 12 amino acids. Per the germline V gene, CDR1 is ENHRY and CDR2 is SYGVKD.

The chain joins TRBV18 to TRBJ1-5; TRBD1 might be the D (5 bases). The CDR3 sequence is 14 residues long. CDR1 and CDR2 (germline): KGHSH, LQKENI. Between the trimmed V and J ends, which lost 3 bases and 0 bases, there was a span of 6 bases. CDR3 residues: CASSPTVSNQPQHF. The CDR3 DNA reads TGTGCCAGCTCACCGACAGTTAGCAATCAGCCCCAGCATTTT.

V is TRBV6-5 and J is TRBJ1-1; the D is unclear. From germline, CDR1 is MNHEY and CDR2 SVGAGI. The CDR3 is 15 residues long. V was cut by 4 bases and J by 10 bases, with 22 bases left in between. CDR3 bases: TGTGCCAGCAGTTTAGGGCCGTCCCACCAAGGTAGAGCTTTCTTT. Amino acid sequence: CASSLGPSHQGRAFF.

This clonotype has only a few counts. The V call is TRBV6-6, the J call TRBJ1-3; a weak D match, TRBD1 (6 bases). V lost 7 bases and J 2 bases, leaving 12 bases between the germline ends. Germline assignment: CDR1 MNHNY and CDR2 SVGAGI (reference sequence). The CDR3 runs 14 residues. The CDR3 loop reads CASIQGGPGNTIYF. The CDR3 coding sequence is TGTGCCAGCATCCAAGGGGGACCTGGAAACACCATATATTTT.

This clonotype showed up just a few times. The V gene is TRBV4-2, the J gene TRBJ1-6; D not resolved. V was cut by 0 bases and J by 9 bases, with 6 bases left in between. Germline V gene sequence: CDR1 LGHNA, CDR2 YNFKEQ. The CDR3 is 13 residues long. CDR3 DNA sequence: TGTGCCAGCAGCCAAGATCAAGGTTCACCCCTCCACTTT. It specifies CASSQDQGSPLHF.

This chain connects TRBV5-1 to TRBJ1-3; no definite D call. V lost 4 bases to trimming and J lost 0 bases, with 11 bases between them. Looked up from germline, CDR1 is SGHRS and CDR2 is YFSETQ. The CDR3 spans 15 residues. The CDR3 spells CASSADWSSGNTIYF. CDR3 nucleotides: TGCGCCAGCAGCGCGGACTGGAGCTCTGGAAACACCATATATTTT.

This clonotype was detected only a few times. This chain uses TRBV28 with TRBJ1-2; D is perhaps TRBD1 (6 bases). V was trimmed by 3 bases and J by 4 bases, leaving 15 bases between them. The CDR3 extends over 15 amino acids. CDR1 is MDHEN and CDR2 is SYDVKM in the germline V gene. The CDR3 bases are TGTGCCAGCAGTTTCCCCCAAGGGGGAACCTATGGCTACACCTTC. Translating it yields CASSFPQGGTYGYTF.

The chain has TRBV28 and TRBJ1-6; tentatively, D is TRBD1 (6 bases). This CDR3 is 13 amino acids long. The V gene's germline CDR1 is MDHEN and CDR2 SYDVKM. Trimming took 7 bases from V and 7 from J, leaving 11 bases between them. The CDR3 nucleotides read TGTGCCAGCAAAACAGGGAACAATTCACCCCTCCACTTT. It yields the protein CASKTGNNSPLHF.

This clonotype was recorded a few times. The V and J genes are TRBV5-8 and TRBJ2-2; D possibly uses TRBD1 or TRBD2 (7 bases each). Trimming took off 0 bases at V and 6 bases at J, with 15 bases between the two ends. Germline-derived CDR1 and CDR2 are SGHTS and YDEGEE. The CDR3 is 16 amino acids. This chain's CDR3 is CASSLAPTGRAGELFF. The CDR3 region has the DNA TGTGCCAGCAGCTTGGCCCCGACAGGGAGGGCCGGGGAGCTGTTTTTT.

V and J are TRBV19 and TRBJ1-2, with 7 bases that match TRBD1. This CDR3 contains 12 residues. The ends lost 9 bases at V and 7 bases at J; junction bases unmatched: 8. CDR1 LNHDA and CDR2 SQIVND come from the germline V gene (reference sequence). Here the CDR3 DNA reads TGTGCCAGCCGGGGAGGGGGCTCTGGCTACACCTTC. Protein sequence: CASRGGGSGYTF.